This passage covers 9 T cell receptor beta chains from one sample sequenced in a study of identical twins. TCRdb fed the 5' RACE reads into MiXCR, producing one record per CDR3 protein. Of a few hundred thousand distinct CDR3 sequences in the sample, approximately 17% were seen once. Input material: naive T cells sorted from blood. These receptors originate from a man aged 50 or older in good health.

This chain uses TRBV5-1 with TRBJ1-4; 7 nucleotides align to TRBD1. The J segment lost 10 bases and the V segment lost 3 bases, leaving 12 bases of the junction unmatched. The V gene's germline CDR1 is SGHRS and CDR2 YFSETQ. The CDR3 has 15 amino acids. CDR3 sequence: CASSSTETGLGKLFF. In DNA, the CDR3 is TGCGCCAGCAGCTCGACCGAGACAGGGTTAGGAAAACTGTTTTTT. The complete variable domain, with remaining parts taken from reference TRBV5-1 and TRBJ1-4, reads KAGVTQTPRYLIKTRGQQVTLSCSPISGHRSVSWYQQTPGQGLQFLFEYFSETQRNKGNFPGRFSGRQFSNSRSEMNVSTLELGDSALYLCASSSTETGLGKLFFGSGTQLSVL.

This clonotype was picked up many times. The V call is TRBV6-2 or TRBV6-3, the J call TRBJ2-5, with unresolved D. Germline values: CDR1 MNHEY, CDR2 SVGEGT. The CDR3 length is 15 residues. V dropped 0 bases and J dropped 5 bases, with 13 bases sitting between them. CDR3: CASSYSGPSTETQYF. CDR3 DNA sequence: TGTGCCAGCAGTTACTCGGGTCCGTCCACGGAGACCCAGTACTTC.

The V call is TRBV6-5, the J call TRBJ1-2; D is uncertain. Germline V gene sequence: CDR1 MNHEY, CDR2 SVGAGI. Trimming removed 2 bases at V and 1 base at J, with 5 bases between. The CDR3 extends over 13 amino acids. The CDR3 loop is CASSYELNYGYTF. CDR3 bases: TGTGCCAGCAGTTACGAGCTTAACTATGGCTACACCTTC.

The J gene is TRBJ2-1, the V gene TRBV5-1, with D possibly called TRBD1 or TRBD2 (5 bases each). Germline values: CDR1 SGHRS, CDR2 YFSETQ. The CDR3 consists of 16 residues. Trimming removed 3 bases from V and 3 bases from J, with 16 bases in between. The CDR3 DNA reads as TGCGCCAGCAGCTCAACAGGAGCGGAGATCTACAATGAGCAGTTCTTC. Translated: CASSSTGAEIYNEQFF.

The rearrangement uses TRBV5-1 and TRBJ2-7, with TRBD1 matching 10 bases. The germline V gene has CDR1 SGHRS and CDR2 YFSETQ. The ends lost 5 bases at V and 5 bases at J; junction bases unmatched: 1. The length of the CDR3 is 12 residues. The CDR3 region has the DNA TGCGCCAGCAGGGGGACAGGGGACGAGCAGTACTTC. Residues: CASRGTGDEQYF. Supplemented by reference TRBV5-1 and TRBJ2-7, the full variable domain reads KAGVTQTPRYLIKTRGQQVTLSCSPISGHRSVSWYQQTPGQGLQFLFEYFSETQRNKGNFPGRFSGRQFSNSRSEMNVSTLELGDSALYLCASRGTGDEQYFGPGTRLTVT.

This clonotype was picked up a small number of times. The chain links TRBV25-1 to TRBJ1-1; the D gene is possibly TRBD1 (5 bases). CDR3 length: 17 residues. The germline V gene encodes CDR1 MGHDK and CDR2 SYGVNS. V was shortened by 3 bases and J by 5 bases, with 22 bases between the two germline ends. This chain's CDR3 is CASSDPEVYRWGTEAFF. CDR3 sequence (DNA): TGTGCCAGCAGTGATCCCGAGGTCTACAGATGGGGGACTGAAGCTTTCTTT.

Many counts were recorded for this clonotype. The V gene is TRBV20-1, the J gene TRBJ2-3; the match to TRBD2 covers 11 bases. CDR3 length: 17 amino acids. The J segment lost 4 bases and the V segment lost 5 bases, leaving 14 bases of the junction unmatched. Germline CDR1 DFQATT, CDR2 SNEGSKA (reference sequence). The CDR3 spells CSASTDMTSGEADTQYF. Written as DNA, the CDR3 is TGCAGTGCTTCCACAGACATGACTAGCGGGGAAGCAGATACGCAGTATTTT.

This clonotype was counted only a few times. The chain joins TRBV7-3 to TRBJ2-2, with TRBD2 matching over 7 bases. Germline CDR1 and CDR2: SGHTA and FQGTGA. The junction had 7 bases not matched to a gene; V was cut back by 5 bases and J by 1 base. The length of the CDR3 is 16 residues. CDR3 in amino acids: CASSPKVAGNTGELFF. Here the CDR3 DNA reads TGTGCCAGCAGCCCTAAGGTAGCGGGGAACACCGGGGAGCTGTTTTTT.

This clonotype has more than one count but fewer than ten. The chain joins TRBV6-5 to TRBJ2-5; 9 bases are shared with TRBD1. The CDR3 loop spans 15 amino acids. Germline V gene sequence: CDR1 MNHEY, CDR2 SVGAGI. The V segment lost 2 bases and the J segment 5 bases; nucleotides outside the gene matches: 6. The CDR3 loop is CASSYLRDREETQYF. Written as DNA, the CDR3 is TGTGCCAGCAGTTACCTCCGGGACAGGGAGGAGACCCAGTACTTC.